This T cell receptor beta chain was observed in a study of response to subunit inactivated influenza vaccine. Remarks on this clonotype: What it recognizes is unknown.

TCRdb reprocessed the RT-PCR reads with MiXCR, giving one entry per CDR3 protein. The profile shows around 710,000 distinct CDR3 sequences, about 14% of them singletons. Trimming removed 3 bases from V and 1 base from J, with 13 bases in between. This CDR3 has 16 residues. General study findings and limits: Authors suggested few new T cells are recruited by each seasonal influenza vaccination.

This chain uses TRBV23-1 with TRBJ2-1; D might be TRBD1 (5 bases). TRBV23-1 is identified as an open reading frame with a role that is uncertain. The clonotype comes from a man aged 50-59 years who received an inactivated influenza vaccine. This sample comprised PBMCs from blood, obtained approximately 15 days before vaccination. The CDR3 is CASSHWGRLSYNEQFF. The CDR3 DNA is TGCGCCAGCAGTCATTGGGGCAGGCTTTCCTACAATGAGCAGTTCTTC.